Detailed here is one TCR beta chain. Clones were sequenced by immunoSEQ multiplex PCR, and TCRdb holds only the in-frame ones, with some missing. The sample holds 130,000 to 150,000 clones, about 89% seen once. These data belong to a study of blood T cell repertoires in COVID-19. Germline CDR1 is MNHEY and CDR2 is SMNVEV (reference sequence). The CDR3 is made up of 17 amino acids. Deletions cut 1 base from V and 2 bases from J, with 18 bases between. V gene TRBV27 combines with J gene TRBJ2-7, with D uncertain. The sequence was obtained from a man over 45 who had recovered from COVID-19. Sequencing input: peripheral blood. CDR3 region: CASSLFYRSSPPYEQYF. For the CDR3, the DNA is TGTGCCAGCAGTTTATTCTACAGAAGCAGTCCACCCTACGAGCAGTACTTC.